This T cell receptor gamma chain is drawn from a study of γδ T cells in repeated Plasmodium falciparum infection. Study at large: Donors were malaria-exposed Malian children or age- and gender-matched Australian children. Four controlled malaria infections with P. falciparum NF54 spanned less than 800 days.

Flow sorting of PBMC yielded separate Vgamma9/Vdelta2+ and Vdelta2-negative gammadelta T cell populations for bulk repertoire analysis. Study observations and caveats: In Vdelta2-negative, largely Vdelta1+, gammadelta repertoires, repeated controlled infections appeared to drive clonal selection waves.

TRG and TRD sequences were obtained from every sorted gammadelta sample. TCRdb reprocessed the multiplex PCR reads through CATT. This sample has 25,000 to 35,000 gamma-chain clones, with more than 1.4% found just once. Trimming took 3 bases from V and 1 from J; bases not matched to a gene: 8. CDR1 is VTNTFY and CDR2 is YDVSTARD in the germline V gene (reference sequence). There are 16 residues in the CDR3. This clone was observed at least ten times. The antigen remains unidentified. The sequence derives from a pool of human donors (malaria-infected and uninfected, not separated). The chain couples TRGV3 to TRGJP2. No J gene was available from TCRdb, and it was assigned here by a germline match of the DNA. The sample was gamma-delta T cells from blood. The CDR3 DNA follows: TGTGCCACCTGGGACGGATTTGGTAGTAGTGATTGGATCAAGACGTTT. Its translation: CATWDGFGSSDWIKTF.